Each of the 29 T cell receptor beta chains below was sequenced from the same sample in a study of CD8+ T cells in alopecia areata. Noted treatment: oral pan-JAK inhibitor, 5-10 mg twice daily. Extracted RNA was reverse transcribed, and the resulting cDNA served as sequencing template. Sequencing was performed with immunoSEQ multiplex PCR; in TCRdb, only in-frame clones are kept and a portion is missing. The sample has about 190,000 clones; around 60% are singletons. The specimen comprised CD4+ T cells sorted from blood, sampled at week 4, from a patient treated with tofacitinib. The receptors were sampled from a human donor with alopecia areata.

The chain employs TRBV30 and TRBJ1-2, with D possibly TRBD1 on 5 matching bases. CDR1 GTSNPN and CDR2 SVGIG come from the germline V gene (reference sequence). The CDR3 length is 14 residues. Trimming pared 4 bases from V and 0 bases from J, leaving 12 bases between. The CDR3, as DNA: TGTGCCTGGACTGGGGCCCAAACTAACTATGGCTACACCTTC. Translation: CAWTGAQTNYGYTF.

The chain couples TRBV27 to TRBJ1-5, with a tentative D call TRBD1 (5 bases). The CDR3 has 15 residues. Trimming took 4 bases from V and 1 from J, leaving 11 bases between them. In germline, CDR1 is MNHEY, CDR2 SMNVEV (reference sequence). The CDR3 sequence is CASSSFRDSNQPQHF. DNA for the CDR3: TGTGCCAGCAGTTCATTCCGGGACAGCAATCAGCCCCAGCATTTT.

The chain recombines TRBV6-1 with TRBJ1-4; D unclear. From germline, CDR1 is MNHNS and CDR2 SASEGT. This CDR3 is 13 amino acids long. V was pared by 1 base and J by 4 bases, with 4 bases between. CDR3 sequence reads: CASSEGYNEKLFF. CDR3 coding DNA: TGTGCCAGCAGTGAAGGTTATAATGAAAAACTGTTTTTT.

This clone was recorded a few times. The DNA of the CDR3 is TGTGCCAGCAGCCCCCTCACAGGGGGCCACACTGAAGCTTTCTTT. Residues: CASSPLTGGHTEAFF. This chain joins TRBV7-8 and TRBJ1-1; TRBD1 matches 9 bases. The CDR3 runs to 15 residues. The V segment lost 5 bases and the J segment 3 bases; nucleotides outside the gene matches: 7. Per germline, CDR1 SGHVS and CDR2 FQNEAQ.

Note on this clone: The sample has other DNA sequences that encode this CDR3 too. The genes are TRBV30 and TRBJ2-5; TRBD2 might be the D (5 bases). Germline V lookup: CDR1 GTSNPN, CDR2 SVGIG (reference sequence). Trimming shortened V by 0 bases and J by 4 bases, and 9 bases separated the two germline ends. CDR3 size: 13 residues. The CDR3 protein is CAWSVRGGETQYF. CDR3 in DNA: TGTGCCTGGAGTGTACGTGGAGGAGAGACCCAGTACTTC.

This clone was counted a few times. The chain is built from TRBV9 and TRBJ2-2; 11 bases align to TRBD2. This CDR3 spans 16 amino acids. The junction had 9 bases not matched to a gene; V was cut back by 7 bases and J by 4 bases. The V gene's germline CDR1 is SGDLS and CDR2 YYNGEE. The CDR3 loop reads CASSGALAGVTGELFF. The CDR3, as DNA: TGTGCCAGCTCCGGCGCACTAGCGGGAGTCACCGGGGAGCTGTTTTTT. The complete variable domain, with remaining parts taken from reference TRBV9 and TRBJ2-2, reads DSGVTQTPKHLITATGQRVTLRCSPRSGDLSVYWYQQSLDQGLQFLIQYYNGEERAKGNILERFSAQQFPDLHSELNLSSLELGDSALYFCASSGALAGVTGELFFGEGSRLTVL.

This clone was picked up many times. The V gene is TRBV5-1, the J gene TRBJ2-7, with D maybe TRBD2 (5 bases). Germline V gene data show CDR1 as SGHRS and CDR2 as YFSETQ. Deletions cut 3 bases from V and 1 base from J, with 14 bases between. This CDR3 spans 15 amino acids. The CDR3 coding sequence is TGCGCCAGCAGCTCTGGGCCGGGAATATCCTACGAGCAGTACTTC. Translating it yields CASSSGPGISYEQYF.

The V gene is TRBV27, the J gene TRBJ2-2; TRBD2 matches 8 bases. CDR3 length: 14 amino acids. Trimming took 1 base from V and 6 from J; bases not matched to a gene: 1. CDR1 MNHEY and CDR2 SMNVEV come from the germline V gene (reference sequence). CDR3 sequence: CASSLLLAAGELFF. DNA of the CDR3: TGTGCCAGCAGTTTATTACTAGCGGCCGGGGAGCTGTTTTTT.

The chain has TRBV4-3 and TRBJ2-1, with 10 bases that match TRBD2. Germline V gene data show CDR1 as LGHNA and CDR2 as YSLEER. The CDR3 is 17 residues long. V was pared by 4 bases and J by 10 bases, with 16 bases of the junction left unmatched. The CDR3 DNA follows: TGCGCCAGCAGCCGCAGACTAGCGGGCCCTATTCTTTACGAGCAGTTCTTC. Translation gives CASSRRLAGPILYEQFF.

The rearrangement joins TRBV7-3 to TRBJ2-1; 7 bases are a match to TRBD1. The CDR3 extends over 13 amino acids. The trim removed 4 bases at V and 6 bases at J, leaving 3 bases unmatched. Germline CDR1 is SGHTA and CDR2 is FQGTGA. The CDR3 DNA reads TGTGCCAGCAGCTCATCAGGGGGCAATGAGCAGTTCTTC. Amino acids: CASSSSGGNEQFF.

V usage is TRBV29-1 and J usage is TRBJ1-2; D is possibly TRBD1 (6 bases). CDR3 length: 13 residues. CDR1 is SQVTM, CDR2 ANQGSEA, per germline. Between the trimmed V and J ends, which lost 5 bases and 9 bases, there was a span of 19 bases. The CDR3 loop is CSVTGTFEMSYTF. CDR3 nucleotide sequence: TGCAGCGTTACAGGGACCTTTGAGATGAGCTACACCTTC.

Here the CDR3 reads CASSREAGTSAYEQYF. The CDR3 nucleotides read TGCGCCAGCAGCCGGGAGGCTGGGACTAGCGCATACGAGCAGTACTTC. The rearrangement links TRBV5-1 to TRBJ2-7; 10 nucleotides match TRBD2. The V and J ends lost 4 bases and 4 bases, in that order; junction bases with no gene match: 11. The CDR3 length is 16 residues. The germline gives CDR1 SGHRS, CDR2 YFSETQ. The whole variable domain, filled in from reference TRBV5-1 and TRBJ2-7, reads KAGVTQTPRYLIKTRGQQVTLSCSPISGHRSVSWYQQTPGQGLQFLFEYFSETQRNKGNFPGRFSGRQFSNSRSEMNVSTLELGDSALYLCASSREAGTSAYEQYFGPGTRLTVT.

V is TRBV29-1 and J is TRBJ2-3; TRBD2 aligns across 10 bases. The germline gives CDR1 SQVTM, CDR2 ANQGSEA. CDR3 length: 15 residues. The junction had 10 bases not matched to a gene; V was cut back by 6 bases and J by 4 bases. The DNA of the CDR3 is TGCAGCGTCAGAATAGGGCTAGCGGGAGCAGATACGCAGTATTTT. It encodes CSVRIGLAGADTQYF.

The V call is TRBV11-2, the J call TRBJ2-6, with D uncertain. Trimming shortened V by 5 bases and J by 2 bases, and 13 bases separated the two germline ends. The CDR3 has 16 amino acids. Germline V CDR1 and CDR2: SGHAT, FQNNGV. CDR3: CASSKSYPPGANVLTF. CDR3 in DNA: TGTGCCAGCAGCAAATCTTACCCCCCTGGGGCCAACGTCCTGACTTTC. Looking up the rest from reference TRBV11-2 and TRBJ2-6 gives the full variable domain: EAGVAQSPRYKIIEKRQSVAFWCNPISGHATLYWYQQILGQGPKLLIQFQNNGVVDDSQLPKDRFSAERLKGVDSTLKIQPAKLEDSAVYLCASSKSYPPGANVLTFGAGSRLTVL.

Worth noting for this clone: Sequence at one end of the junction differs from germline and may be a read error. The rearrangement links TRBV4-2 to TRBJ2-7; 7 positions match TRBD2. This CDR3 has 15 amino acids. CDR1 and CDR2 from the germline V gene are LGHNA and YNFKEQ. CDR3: CASSKDLAASYEQYF. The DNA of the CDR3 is TGTGCCAGCAGCAAAGACCTAGCGGCCTCCTACGAGCAGTACTTC.

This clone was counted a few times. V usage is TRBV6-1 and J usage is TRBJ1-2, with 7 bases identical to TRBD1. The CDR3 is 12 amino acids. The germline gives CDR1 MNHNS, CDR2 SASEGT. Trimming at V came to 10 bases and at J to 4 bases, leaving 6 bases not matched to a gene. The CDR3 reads CATYDRAYGYTF. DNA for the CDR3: TGTGCCACCTACGACAGGGCCTATGGCTACACCTTC.

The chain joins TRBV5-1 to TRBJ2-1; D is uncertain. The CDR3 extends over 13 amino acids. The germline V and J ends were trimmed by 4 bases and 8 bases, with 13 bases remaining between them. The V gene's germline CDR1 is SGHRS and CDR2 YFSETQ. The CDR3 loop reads CASSPGVEDEQFF. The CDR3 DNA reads TGCGCCAGCAGCCCGGGCGTTGAGGATGAGCAGTTCTTC.

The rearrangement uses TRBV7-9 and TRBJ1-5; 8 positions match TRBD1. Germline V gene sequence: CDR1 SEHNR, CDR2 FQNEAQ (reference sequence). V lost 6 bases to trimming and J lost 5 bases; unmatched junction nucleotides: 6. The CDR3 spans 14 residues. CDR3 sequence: CASSRQGKDQPQHF. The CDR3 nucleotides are TGTGCCAGCAGTAGACAGGGGAAGGATCAGCCCCAGCATTTT.

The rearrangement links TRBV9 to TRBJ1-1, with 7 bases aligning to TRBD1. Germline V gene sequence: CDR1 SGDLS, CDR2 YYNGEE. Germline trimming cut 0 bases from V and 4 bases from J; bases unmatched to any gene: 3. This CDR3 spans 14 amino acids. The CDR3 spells CASSVGGQATEAFF. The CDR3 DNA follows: TGTGCCAGCAGCGTAGGTGGACAGGCCACTGAAGCTTTCTTT.

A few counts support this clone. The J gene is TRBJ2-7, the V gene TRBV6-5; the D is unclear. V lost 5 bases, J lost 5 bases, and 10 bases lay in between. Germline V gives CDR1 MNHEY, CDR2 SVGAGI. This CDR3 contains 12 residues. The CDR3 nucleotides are TGTGCCAGCAGTCCCTATATCCACGAGCAGTACTTC. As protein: CASSPYIHEQYF.

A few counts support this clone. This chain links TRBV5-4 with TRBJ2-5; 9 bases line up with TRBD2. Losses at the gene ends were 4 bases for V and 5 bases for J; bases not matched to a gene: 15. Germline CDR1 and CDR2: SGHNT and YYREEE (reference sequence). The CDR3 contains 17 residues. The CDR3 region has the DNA TGTGCCAGCAGCCCACCGGGGCGCGGGAGGGTCGGGGAGACCCAGTACTTC. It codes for CASSPPGRGRVGETQYF.

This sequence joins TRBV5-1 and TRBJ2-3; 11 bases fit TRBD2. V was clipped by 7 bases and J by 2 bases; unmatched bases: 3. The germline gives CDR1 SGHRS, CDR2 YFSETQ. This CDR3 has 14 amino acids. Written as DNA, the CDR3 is TGCGCCAGCTGGGGACTAGCGGCCACAGATACGCAGTATTTT. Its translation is CASWGLAATDTQYF. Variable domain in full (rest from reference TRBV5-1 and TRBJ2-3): KAGVTQTPRYLIKTRGQQVTLSCSPISGHRSVSWYQQTPGQGLQFLFEYFSETQRNKGNFPGRFSGRQFSNSRSEMNVSTLELGDSALYLCASWGLAATDTQYFGPGTRLTVL.

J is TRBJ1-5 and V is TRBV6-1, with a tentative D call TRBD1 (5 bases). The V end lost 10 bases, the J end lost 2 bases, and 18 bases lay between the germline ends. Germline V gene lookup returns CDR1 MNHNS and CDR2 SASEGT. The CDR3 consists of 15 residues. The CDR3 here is CATDWGGYGNQPQHF. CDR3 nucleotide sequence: TGTGCCACAGATTGGGGGGGGTATGGCAATCAGCCCCAGCATTTT.

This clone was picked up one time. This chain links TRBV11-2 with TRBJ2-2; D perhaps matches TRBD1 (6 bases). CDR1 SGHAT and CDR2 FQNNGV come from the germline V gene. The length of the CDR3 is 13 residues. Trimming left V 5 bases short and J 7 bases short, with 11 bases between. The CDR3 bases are TGTGCCAGCAGCCCAAGCAGGGGCGGGGAGCTGTTTTTT. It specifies CASSPSRGGELFF.

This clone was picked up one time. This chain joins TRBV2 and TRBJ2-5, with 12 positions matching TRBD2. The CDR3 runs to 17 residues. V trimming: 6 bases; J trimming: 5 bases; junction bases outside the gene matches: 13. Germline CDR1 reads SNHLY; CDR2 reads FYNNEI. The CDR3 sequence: CASSASGRALVGETQYF. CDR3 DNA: TGTGCCAGCAGCGCTAGCGGGAGGGCCCTCGTAGGCGAGACCCAGTACTTC.

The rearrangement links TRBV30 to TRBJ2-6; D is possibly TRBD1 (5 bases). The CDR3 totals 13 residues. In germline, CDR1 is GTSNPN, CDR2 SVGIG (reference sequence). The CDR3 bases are TGTGGGAAAAGGGGCTCGGGGGCCAACGTCCTGACTTTC. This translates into CGKRGSGANVLTF.

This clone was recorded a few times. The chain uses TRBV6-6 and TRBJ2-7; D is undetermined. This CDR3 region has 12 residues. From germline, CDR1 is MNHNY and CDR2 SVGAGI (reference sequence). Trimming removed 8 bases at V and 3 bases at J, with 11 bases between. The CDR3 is CASGDRNYEQYF. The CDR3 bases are TGTGCCAGCGGAGATAGAAACTACGAGCAGTACTTC.

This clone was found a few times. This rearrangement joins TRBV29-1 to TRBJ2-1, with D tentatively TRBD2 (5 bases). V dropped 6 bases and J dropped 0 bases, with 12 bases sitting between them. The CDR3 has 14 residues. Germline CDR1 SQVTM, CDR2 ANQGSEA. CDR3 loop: CSVHRGSSYNEQFF. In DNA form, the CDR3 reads TGCAGCGTCCATCGAGGGAGCTCCTACAATGAGCAGTTCTTC.

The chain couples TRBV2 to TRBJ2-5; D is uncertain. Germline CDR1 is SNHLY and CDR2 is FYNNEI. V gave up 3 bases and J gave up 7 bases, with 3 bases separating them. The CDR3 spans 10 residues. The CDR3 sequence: CASSDRTQYF. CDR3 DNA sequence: TGTGCCAGCAGTGACCGGACCCAGTACTTC.